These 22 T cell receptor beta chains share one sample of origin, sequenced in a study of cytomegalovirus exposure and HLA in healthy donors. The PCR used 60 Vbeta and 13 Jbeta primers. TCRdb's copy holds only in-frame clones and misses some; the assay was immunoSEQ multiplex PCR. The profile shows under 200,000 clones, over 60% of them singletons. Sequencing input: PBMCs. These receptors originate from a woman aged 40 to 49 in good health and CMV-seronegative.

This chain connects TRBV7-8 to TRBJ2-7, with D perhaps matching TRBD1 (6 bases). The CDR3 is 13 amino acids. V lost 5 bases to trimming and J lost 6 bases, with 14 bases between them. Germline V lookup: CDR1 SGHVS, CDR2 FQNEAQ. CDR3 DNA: TGTGCCAGCAGCCCGGACAGATTTTCCGAGCAGTACTTC. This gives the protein CASSPDRFSEQYF.

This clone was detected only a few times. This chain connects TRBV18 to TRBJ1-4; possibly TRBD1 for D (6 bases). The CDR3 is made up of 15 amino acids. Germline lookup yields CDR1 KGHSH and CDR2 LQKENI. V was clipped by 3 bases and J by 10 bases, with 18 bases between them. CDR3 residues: CASSPPGVGGGKLFF. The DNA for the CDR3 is TGTGCCAGCTCACCCCCAGGGGTTGGAGGAGGAAAACTGTTTTTT.

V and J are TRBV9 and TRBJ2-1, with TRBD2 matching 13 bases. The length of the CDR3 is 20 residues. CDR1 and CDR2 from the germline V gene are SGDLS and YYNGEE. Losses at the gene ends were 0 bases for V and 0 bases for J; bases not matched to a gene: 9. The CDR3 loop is CASSVGRLAGGQSSYNEQFF. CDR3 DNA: TGTGCCAGCAGCGTAGGGAGACTAGCGGGGGGCCAGAGCTCCTACAATGAGCAGTTCTTC.

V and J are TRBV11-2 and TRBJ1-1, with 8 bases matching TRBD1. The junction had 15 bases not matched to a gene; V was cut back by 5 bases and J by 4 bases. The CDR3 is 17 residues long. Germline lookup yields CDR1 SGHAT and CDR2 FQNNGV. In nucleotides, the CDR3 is TGTGCCAGCAGCGGGTACCGCCTGGGACAGGCGAGCACTGAAGCTTTCTTT. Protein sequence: CASSGYRLGQASTEAFF.

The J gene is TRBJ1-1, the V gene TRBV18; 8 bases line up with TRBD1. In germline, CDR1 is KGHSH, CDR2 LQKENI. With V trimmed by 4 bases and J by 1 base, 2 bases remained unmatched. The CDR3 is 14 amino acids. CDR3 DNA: TGTGCCAGCTCACTTACAGGGGGGAACACTGAAGCTTTCTTT. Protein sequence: CASSLTGGNTEAFF.

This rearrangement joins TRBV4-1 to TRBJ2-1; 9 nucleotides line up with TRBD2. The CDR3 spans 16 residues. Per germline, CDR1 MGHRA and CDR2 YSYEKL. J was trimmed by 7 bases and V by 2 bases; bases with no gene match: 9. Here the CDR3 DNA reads TGCGCCAGCAGCCAATCCAGCGGGGGGAGGTTAAATGAGCAGTTCTTC. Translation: CASSQSSGGRLNEQFF.

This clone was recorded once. CDR3: CASSTTTGSGGYTF. CDR3 DNA: TGTGCCAGCAGCACCACGACAGGGTCTGGTGGCTACACCTTC. The rearrangement joins TRBV9 to TRBJ1-2; TRBD1 agrees at 7 bases. Germline CDR1 is SGDLS and CDR2 is YYNGEE. V trimming: 4 bases; J trimming: 7 bases; junction bases outside the gene matches: 10. The CDR3 is made up of 14 amino acids. The full variable domain, rest sourced from reference TRBV9 and TRBJ1-2, is DSGVTQTPKHLITATGQRVTLRCSPRSGDLSVYWYQQSLDQGLQFLIQYYNGEERAKGNILERFSAQQFPDLHSELNLSSLELGDSALYFCASSTTTGSGGYTFGSGTRLTVV.

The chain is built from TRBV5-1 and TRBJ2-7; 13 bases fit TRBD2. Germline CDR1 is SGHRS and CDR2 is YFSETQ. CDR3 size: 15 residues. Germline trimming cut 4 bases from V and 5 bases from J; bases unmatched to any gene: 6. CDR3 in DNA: TGCGCCAGCAGCCCAACTAGCGGGGGGGCTAACGAGCAGTACTTC. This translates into CASSPTSGGANEQYF.

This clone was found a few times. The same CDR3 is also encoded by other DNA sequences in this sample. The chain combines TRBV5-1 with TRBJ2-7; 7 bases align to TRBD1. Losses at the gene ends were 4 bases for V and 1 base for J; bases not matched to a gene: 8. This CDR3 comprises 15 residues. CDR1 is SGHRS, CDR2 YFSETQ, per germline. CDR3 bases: TGCGCCAGCAGCGTGACAGGGTTGAGATCCTACGAGCAGTACTTC. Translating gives CASSVTGLRSYEQYF.

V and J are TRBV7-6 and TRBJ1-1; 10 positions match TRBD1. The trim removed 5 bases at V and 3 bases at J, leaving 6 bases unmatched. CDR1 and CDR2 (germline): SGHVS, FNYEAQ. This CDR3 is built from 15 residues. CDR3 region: CASSTRQGAYTEAFF. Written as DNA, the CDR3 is TGTGCCAGCAGCACCCGACAGGGGGCCTACACTGAAGCTTTCTTT. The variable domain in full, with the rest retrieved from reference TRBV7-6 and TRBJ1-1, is GAGVSQSPRYKVTKRGQDVALRCDPISGHVSLYWYRQALGQGPEFLTYFNYEAQQDKSGLPNDRFSAERPEGSISTLTIQRTEQRDSAMYRCASSTRQGAYTEAFFGQGTRLTVV.

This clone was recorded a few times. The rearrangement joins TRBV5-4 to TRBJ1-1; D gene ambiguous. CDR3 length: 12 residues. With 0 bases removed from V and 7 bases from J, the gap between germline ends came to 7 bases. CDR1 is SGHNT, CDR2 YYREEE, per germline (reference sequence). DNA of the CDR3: TGTGCCAGCAGCTTGGGGGAGATTGAAGCTTTCTTT. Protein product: CASSLGEIEAFF.

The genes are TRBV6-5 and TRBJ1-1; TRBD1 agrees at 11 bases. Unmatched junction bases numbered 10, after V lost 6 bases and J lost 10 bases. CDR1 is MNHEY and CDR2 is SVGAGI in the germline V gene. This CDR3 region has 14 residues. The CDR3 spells CASRPGQGASLAFF. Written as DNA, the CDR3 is TGTGCCAGCAGACCCGGACAGGGGGCGAGTTTAGCTTTCTTT.

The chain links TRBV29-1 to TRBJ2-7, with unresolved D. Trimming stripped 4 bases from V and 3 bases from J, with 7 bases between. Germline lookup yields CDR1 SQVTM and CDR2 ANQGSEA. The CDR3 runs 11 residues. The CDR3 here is CSVGPVYEQYF. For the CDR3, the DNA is TGCAGCGTTGGGCCTGTCTACGAGCAGTACTTC.

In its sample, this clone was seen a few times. The CDR3 region is CASSQRTGGSYEQYF. The CDR3 coding sequence is TGTGCCAGCAGTCAAAGGACAGGGGGCTCCTACGAGCAGTACTTC. The V and J genes are TRBV6-1 and TRBJ2-7, with 10 bases aligning to TRBD1. Germline lookup yields CDR1 MNHNS and CDR2 SASEGT. V was pared by 5 bases and J by 0 bases, with 4 bases of the junction left unmatched. The CDR3 contains 15 residues.

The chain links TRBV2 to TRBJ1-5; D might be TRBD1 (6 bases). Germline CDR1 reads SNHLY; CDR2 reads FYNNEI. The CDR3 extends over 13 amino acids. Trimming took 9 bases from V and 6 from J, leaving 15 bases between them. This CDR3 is CASSDRQIQPQHF. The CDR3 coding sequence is TGTGCCAGTAGCGACAGGCAGATTCAGCCCCAGCATTTT.

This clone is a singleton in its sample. The CDR3 is CASNNGPLDRGPYEQYF. CDR3 DNA: TGTGCCAGCAACAACGGCCCCCTGGACAGAGGGCCCTACGAGCAGTACTTC. The rearrangement uses TRBV28 and TRBJ2-7; D perhaps matches TRBD1 (6 bases). Deletions cut 7 bases from V and 2 bases from J, with 24 bases between. The V gene's germline CDR1 is MDHEN and CDR2 SYDVKM. CDR3 size: 17 residues.

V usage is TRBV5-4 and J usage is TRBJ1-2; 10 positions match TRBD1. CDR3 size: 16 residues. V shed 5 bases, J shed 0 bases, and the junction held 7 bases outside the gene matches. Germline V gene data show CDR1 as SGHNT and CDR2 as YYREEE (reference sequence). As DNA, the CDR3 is TGTGCCAGCAGAAACATGGGACAGGGGTCTAACTATGGCTACACCTTC. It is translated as CASRNMGQGSNYGYTF.

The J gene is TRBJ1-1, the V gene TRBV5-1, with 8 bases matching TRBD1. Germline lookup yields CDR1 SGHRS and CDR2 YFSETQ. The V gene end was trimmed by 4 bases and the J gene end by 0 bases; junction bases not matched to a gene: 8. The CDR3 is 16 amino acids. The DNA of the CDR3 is TGCGCCAGCAGCCTCGGACAGGGACTCATGAACACTGAAGCTTTCTTT. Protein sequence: CASSLGQGLMNTEAFF.

CDR3 coding DNA: TGCGCCAGCAGCTTGAACGGCTGGACTAGCGGGGGGGCCCATGAGCAGTTCTTC. Its translation: CASSLNGWTSGGAHEQFF. The chain links TRBV5-1 to TRBJ2-1; 15 bases fit TRBD2. J lost 8 bases, V lost 1 base, and 10 bases had no gene match. The germline CDR1 and CDR2 sequences are SGHRS and YFSETQ. CDR3 size: 18 residues.

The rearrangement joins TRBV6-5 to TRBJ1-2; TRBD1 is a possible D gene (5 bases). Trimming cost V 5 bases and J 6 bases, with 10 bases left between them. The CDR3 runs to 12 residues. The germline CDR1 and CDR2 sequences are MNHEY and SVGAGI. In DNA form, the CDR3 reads TGTGCCAGCAGTGTGTCAGGGAATGGCTACACCTTC. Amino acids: CASSVSGNGYTF.

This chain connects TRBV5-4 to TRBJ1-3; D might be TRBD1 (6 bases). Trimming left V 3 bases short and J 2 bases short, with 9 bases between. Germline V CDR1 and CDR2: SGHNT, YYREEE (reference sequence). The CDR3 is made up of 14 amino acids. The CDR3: CASSSRQAGNTIYF. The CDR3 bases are TGTGCCAGCAGCTCGAGACAGGCTGGAAACACCATATATTTT. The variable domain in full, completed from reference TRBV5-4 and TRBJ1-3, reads ETGVTQSPTHLIKTRGQQVTLRCSSQSGHNTVSWYQQALGQGPQFIFQYYREEENGRGNFPPRFSGLQFPNYSSELNVNALELDDSALYLCASSSRQAGNTIYFGEGSWLTVV.

Here the CDR3 DNA reads TGTGCCAGCAGGACGTCGCAGGGTACCCGCTCTGGAAACACCATATATTTT. It specifies CASRTSQGTRSGNTIYF. The rearrangement joins TRBV28 to TRBJ1-3; possible D gene TRBD1, 5 bases. CDR3 size: 17 residues. Germline-derived CDR1 and CDR2 are MDHEN and SYDVKM. V shed 6 bases and J shed 0 bases, with 18 bases lying between them.